These T cell receptor beta chains were read from a single sample in a study of blood T cell repertoires in COVID-19. Produced via immunoSEQ multiplex PCR; TCRdb's table is partial and in-frame only. The sample contains about 110,000 clones, over 65% of which appear only once. The sequencing sample was made of peripheral blood. Receptors originate from a woman of 80 years or more with acute or convalescent COVID-19. Both conserved end residues are part of each CDR3. A D gene is named only where the DNA matches it firmly. Clone size, where shown, is once, few, many, or a class for clones that have expanded.

j_gene | d_gene | abundance | v_gene | CDR3nt | CDR3aa
TRBJ2-1 | NA | NA | TRBV20-1 | TGCAGTGCTAGTTCAAGACAAGACTACAATGAGCAGTTCTTC | CSASSRQDYNEQFF
TRBJ2-7 | TRBD2 | NA | TRBV11-2 | TGTGCCAGCAGCTTTCGGACTAGCGGGAGGGCCAGGTATCAATACGAGCAGTACTTC | CASSFRTSGRARYQYEQYF
TRBJ2-7 | NA | NA | TRBV21-1 | TGTGCCAGCGTCCACGGGGAGCAGTACTTC | CASVHGEQYF
TRBJ1-4 | NA | NA | TRBV30 | TGTGCCTGGAGTGTAGAAGATCGACAGGTCTGGGGAGAGGAAAAACTGTTTTTT | CAWSVEDRQVWGEEKLFF
TRBJ2-1 | NA | NA | TRBV5-1 | TGCGCCAGCAGCTTCCCCTCAGGCTTCGATACCTACAATGAGCAGTTCTTC | CASSFPSGFDTYNEQFF
TRBJ1-1 | NA | NA | TRBV30 | TGTGCCTGGAGTTTTGCAGGCGGGACTGAAGCTTTCTTT | CAWSFAGGTEAFF
TRBJ2-5 | NA | NA | TRBV5-1 | TGCGCCAGCAGCCTACCGTTCCAAGAGACCCAGTACTTC | CASSLPFQETQYF
TRBJ2-1 | NA | NA | TRBV7-6 | TGTGCCAGCAGCAAGAGGGGGGACTTGCGGGGGTACACCTACAATGAGCAGTTCTTC | CASSKRGDLRGYTYNEQFF
TRBJ2-3 | TRBD2 | NA | TRBV7-2 | TGTGCCAGCAGCCGGCCGGGGGGGCGGCTTGGGACAGATACGCAGTATTTT | CASSRPGGRLGTDTQYF
TRBJ2-3 | NA | NA | TRBV5-1 | TGCGCCAGCAGCTTGGTGGGAGGTTCAGATACGCAGTATTTT | CASSLVGGSDTQYF
TRBJ2-5 | TRBD2 | NA | TRBV6-6 | TGTGCCAGCAGCCGCGGGGGAGGGTACCAAGAGACCCAGTACTTC | CASSRGGGYQETQYF
TRBJ2-3 | TRBD2 | many | TRBV3-1/TRBV3-2 | TGTGCCAGCAGCCAAGATTCAGGTAGCGGGGGTCTAACAGATACGCAGTATTTT | CASSQDSGSGGLTDTQYF
TRBJ1-5 | NA | NA | TRBV30 | TGTGCCTGGAGTGGGGGCCTTGTCACACAGCCCCAGCATTTT | CAWSGGLVTQPQHF
TRBJ1-4 | NA | NA | TRBV5-1 | TGCGCCAGCTCCCCCGAACAGGGAATGGAAAAACTGTTTTTT | CASSPEQGMEKLFF
TRBJ2-6 | NA | NA | TRBV3-1/TRBV3-2 | TGTGCCAGCAGCCCGCGGTTCTCTGGGGCCAACGTCCTGACTTTC | CASSPRFSGANVLTF
TRBJ2-7 | TRBD2 | NA | TRBV27 | TGTGCCAGCAGTTTCGGTCGACTAGCGGGGTCCTCGAGCTACGAGCAGTACTTC | CASSFGRLAGSSSYEQYF
TRBJ2-7 | TRBD1 | few | TRBV28 | TGTGCCAGCACCTACGGACAGGGGGCCCACGAGCAGTACTTC | CASTYGQGAHEQYF
TRBJ2-7 | TRBD1 | NA | TRBV7-8 | TGTGCCAGCAGCTTAGGCCCCGGGACAGTCCCCTACGAGCAGTACTTC | CASSLGPGTVPYEQYF
TRBJ2-7 | NA | NA | TRBV18 | TGTGCCAGCTCACCACCGGGGTCCGAAGGGCCGGGGGCCTACGAGCAGTACTTC | CASSPPGSEGPGAYEQYF
TRBJ1-1 | NA | NA | TRBV29-1 | TGCAGCGGTGGGGAGTACACTGAAGCTTTCTTT | CSGGEYTEAFF
TRBJ2-7 | NA | few | TRBV12-3/TRBV12-4 | TGTGCCAGCAGTTTACTCAGGGTTGGCGAGCAGTACTTC | CASSLLRVGEQYF
TRBJ2-5 | TRBD2 | few | TRBV4-3 | TGCGCCAGCAGCCATACCCCCGGGAGGCAAGAGACCCAGTACTTC | CASSHTPGRQETQYF
TRBJ1-1 | TRBD1 | NA | TRBV5-1 | TGCGCCAGCAGCTGGGGGGACAGGGACCCGTCGAGCGGCACTGAAGCTTTCTTT | CASSWGDRDPSSGTEAFF
TRBJ2-3 | TRBD1 | NA | TRBV7-9 | TGTGCCAGCAGCTCCCAGGGGGAAGGTGGTACGCAGTATTTT | CASSSQGEGGTQYF
TRBJ1-1 | NA | once | TRBV6-2/TRBV6-3 | TGTGCCAGCAGTTACACGGTGTCAGGGAGGTTCGGCACTGAAGCTTTCTTT | CASSYTVSGRFGTEAFF
TRBJ2-1 | NA | NA | TRBV5-1 | TGCGCCAGCAGCTTGGATGGGGGGAGCTCCTACAATGAGCAGTTCTTC | CASSLDGGSSYNEQFF
TRBJ2-3 | NA | NA | TRBV6-2/TRBV6-3 | TGTGCCAGCAGTTACTCGACAGAAATTAATACGCAGTATTTT | CASSYSTEINTQYF
TRBJ1-2 | NA | NA | TRBV9 | TGTGCCAGCAGCGTAGATGTTGCGGGCATCTATGGCTACACCTTC | CASSVDVAGIYGYTF